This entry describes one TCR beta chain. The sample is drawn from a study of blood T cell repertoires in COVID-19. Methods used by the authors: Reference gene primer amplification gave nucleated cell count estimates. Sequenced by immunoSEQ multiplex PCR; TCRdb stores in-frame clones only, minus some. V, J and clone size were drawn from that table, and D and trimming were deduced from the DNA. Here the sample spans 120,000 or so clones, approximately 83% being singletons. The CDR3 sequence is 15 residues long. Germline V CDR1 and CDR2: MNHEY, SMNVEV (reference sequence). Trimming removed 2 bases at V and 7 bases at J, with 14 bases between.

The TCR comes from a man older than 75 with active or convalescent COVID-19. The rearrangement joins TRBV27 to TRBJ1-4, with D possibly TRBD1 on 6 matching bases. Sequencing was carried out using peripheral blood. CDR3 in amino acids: CASSLRTGWGEKLFF. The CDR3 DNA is TGTGCCAGCAGTTTACGAACAGGGTGGGGTGAAAAACTGTTTTTT.